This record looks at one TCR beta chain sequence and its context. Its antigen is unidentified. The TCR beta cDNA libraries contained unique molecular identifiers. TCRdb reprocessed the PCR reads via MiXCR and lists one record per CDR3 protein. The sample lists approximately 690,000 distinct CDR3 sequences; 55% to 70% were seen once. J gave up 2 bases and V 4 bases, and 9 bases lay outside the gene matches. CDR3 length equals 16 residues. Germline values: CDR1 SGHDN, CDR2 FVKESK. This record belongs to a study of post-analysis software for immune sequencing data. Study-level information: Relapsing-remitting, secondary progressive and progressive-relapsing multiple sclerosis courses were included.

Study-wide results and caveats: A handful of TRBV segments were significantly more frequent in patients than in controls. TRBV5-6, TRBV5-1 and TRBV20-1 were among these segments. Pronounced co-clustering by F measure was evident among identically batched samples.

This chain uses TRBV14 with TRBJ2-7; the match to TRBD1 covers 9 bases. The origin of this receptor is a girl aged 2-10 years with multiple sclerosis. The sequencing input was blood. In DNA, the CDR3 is TGTGCCAGCAGCCCCACCGCCCGGACAGGGGCCTACGAGCAGTACTTC. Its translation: CASSPTARTGAYEQYF.